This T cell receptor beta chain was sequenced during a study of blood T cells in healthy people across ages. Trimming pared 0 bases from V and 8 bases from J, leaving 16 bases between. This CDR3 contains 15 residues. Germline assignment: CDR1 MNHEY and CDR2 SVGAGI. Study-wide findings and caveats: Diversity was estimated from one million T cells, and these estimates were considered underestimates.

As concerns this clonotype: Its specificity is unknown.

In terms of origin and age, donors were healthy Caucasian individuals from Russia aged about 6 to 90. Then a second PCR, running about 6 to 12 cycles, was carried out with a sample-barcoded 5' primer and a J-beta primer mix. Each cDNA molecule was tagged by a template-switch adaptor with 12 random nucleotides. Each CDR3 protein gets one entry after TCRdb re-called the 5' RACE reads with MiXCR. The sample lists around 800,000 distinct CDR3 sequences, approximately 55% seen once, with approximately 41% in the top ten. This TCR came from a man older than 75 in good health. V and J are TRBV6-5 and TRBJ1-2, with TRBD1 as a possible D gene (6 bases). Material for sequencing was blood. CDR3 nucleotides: TGTGCCAGCAGTTACTCCCATGACAGGTCCGACGGCTACACCTTC. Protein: CASSYSHDRSDGYTF.